This TCR beta chain was retrieved from a study of blood T cell repertoires in COVID-19. The overall study: The cDNA or gDNA used as material had been derived from T cells, B-cell-depleted T cells, or PBMCs.

The V segment lost 5 bases and the J segment 1 base; nucleotides outside the gene matches: 13. In germline, CDR1 is MNHNY, CDR2 SVGAGI (reference sequence). The CDR3 has 17 residues. Per the original methods: Amplification of reference gene primers was used by the study to estimate nucleated cell counts. Generated by immunoSEQ multiplex PCR, the TCRdb table keeps only in-frame clones and is missing some. That table is the source of V, J and clone size, and D and trimming were worked out from the DNA. The data show 15,000 to 20,000 clones, 75% to 95% seen once. The sequence was obtained from a human donor in a cohort sampled during active COVID-19. Source material: peripheral blood. The rearrangement links TRBV6-6 to TRBJ2-5; TRBD2 matches at 7 bases. The DNA of the CDR3 is TGTGCCAGCAGTCACATGCCGGGAGGCCTTCTCCAAGAGACCCAGTACTTC. Its translation is CASSHMPGGLLQETQYF.